This T cell receptor beta chain was found in a study of blood T cell repertoires in COVID-19. Data came from immunoSEQ multiplex PCR; TCRdb stores just in-frame clones and leaves some out. The sample consists of roughly 100,000 clones, around 87% of them appearing once. With 2 bases removed from V and 1 base from J, the gap between germline ends came to 9 bases. There are 14 residues in the CDR3. Germline V gives CDR1 SGDLS, CDR2 YYNGEE. The TCR comes from a human donor in a cohort sampled during active COVID-19. Sequencing was carried out using peripheral blood. The chain couples TRBV9 to TRBJ1-1; D unclear. CDR3 sequence reads: CASSVMTENTEAFF. The DNA for the CDR3 is TGTGCCAGCAGCGTGATGACTGAGAACACTGAAGCTTTCTTT.